The rows below give T cell receptor beta chains drawn from one sample of a study of OX40 agonist ivuxolimab in advanced cancers. Only in-frame clones appear in the TCRdb table, and some are missing; sequencing was by immunoSEQ multiplex PCR. Among about 30,000 clones listed, approximately 79% were seen once. Sequencing was performed on CD4+ or CD8+ T cells sorted from blood, taken in a trial of the OX40 agonist ivuxolimab. All receptors derive from an adult with an advanced solid tumor such as melanoma, head and neck, liver or kidney cancer. Each CDR3 is given with its conserved first and last residue. A D gene is named only where the DNA matches it firmly. Rows may omit the clone size; those that give it use once, few, many or a size class.

size,J,D,V,CDR3,DNA
NA,TRBJ1-2,NA,TRBV10-3,CAIPEEGIGGYTF,TGTGCCATCCCCGAGGAGGGTATTGGCGGCTACACCTTC
NA,TRBJ2-7,TRBD2,TRBV7-9,CASSLVLAGDFYEQYF,TGTGCCAGCAGCTTAGTACTAGCGGGAGATTTCTACGAGCAGTACTTC
NA,TRBJ2-1,NA,TRBV2,CASRVPASEQFF,TGTGCCAGCAGGGTCCCGGCTAGTGAGCAGTTCTTC
NA,TRBJ2-3,NA,TRBV5-4,CASSLVGAEDRNTQYF,TGTGCCAGCAGCTTGGTGGGGGCGGAGGATCGAAATACGCAGTATTTT
once,TRBJ2-5,TRBD1,TRBV7-2,CASSFGTVQETQYF,TGTGCCAGCAGCTTTGGGACAGTCCAAGAGACCCAGTACTTC
few,TRBJ2-7,NA,TRBV7-9,CASSSYKNYEQYF,TGTGCCAGCAGCTCGTACAAGAACTACGAGCAGTACTTC
NA,TRBJ1-1,NA,TRBV11-2,CASSLSRGVRTEAFF,TGTGCCAGCAGCTTATCCCGGGGGGTTCGGACTGAAGCTTTCTTT
few,TRBJ2-7,NA,TRBV27,CASSLWAGVEQYF,TGTGCCAGCAGTTTATGGGCAGGGGTCGAGCAGTACTTC
NA,TRBJ2-5,NA,TRBV5-3,CARSSDSCVETQYF,TGTGCCAGAAGCTCGGACTCCTGCGTGGAGACCCAGTACTTC
NA,TRBJ2-7,TRBD1,TRBV9,CASSVAGQVYEQYF,TGTGCCAGCAGCGTAGCTGGACAGGTGTACGAGCAGTACTTC
NA,TRBJ2-3,TRBD1,TRBV2,CASSTGTGGEDTQYF,TGTGCCAGCAGTACCGGGACAGGGGGTGAAGATACGCAGTATTTT
NA,TRBJ1-4,NA,TRBV28,CASSTWVETNEKLFF,TGTGCCAGCAGCACTTGGGTGGAAACTAATGAAAAACTGTTTTTT
once,TRBJ2-1,TRBD2,TRBV7-8,CASSLRRASGGVHEQFF,TGTGCCAGCAGCTTACGACGGGCAAGCGGGGGGGTGCATGAGCAGTTCTTC
NA,TRBJ2-1,NA,TRBV7-9,CASSLAGLSNEQFF,TGTGCCAGCAGCTTAGCGGGACTTAGCAATGAGCAGTTCTTC
NA,TRBJ2-7,TRBD1,TRBV19,CASNPGQGPYEQYF,TGTGCCAGTAACCCAGGACAGGGGCCCTACGAGCAGTACTTC
NA,TRBJ1-2,TRBD1,TRBV30,CAWSVSRGGADGYTF,TGTGCCTGGAGTGTTTCACGAGGGGGCGCGGATGGCTACACCTTC
NA,TRBJ2-1,TRBD1,TRBV6-5,CASSVRDRVYNEQFF,TGTGCCAGCAGTGTCCGGGACAGAGTCTACAATGAGCAGTTCTTC
NA,TRBJ2-1,TRBD2,TRBV7-9,CASRLLHLREGYNEQFF,TGTGCCAGCAGGTTACTACATTTGCGGGAGGGATACAATGAGCAGTTCTTC
once,TRBJ1-4,TRBD1,TRBV11-2,CASSQDGQGWDEKLFF,TGTGCCAGCAGCCAAGATGGACAGGGTTGGGATGAAAAACTGTTTTTT